These 32 T cell receptor beta chains originate from one sample sequenced in a study of blood T cell repertoires in COVID-19. Only in-frame clones appear in the TCRdb table, and some are missing; sequencing was by immunoSEQ multiplex PCR. The sample contains around 200,000 clones, around 75% of which appear only once. The sample was peripheral blood. These receptor sequences come from a middle-aged woman with COVID-19, enrolled during active disease.

V gene TRBV6-1 combines with J gene TRBJ2-3; 15 bases align to TRBD2. Germline V gene sequence: CDR1 MNHNS, CDR2 SASEGT. The CDR3 totals 19 residues. V shed 0 bases and J 2 bases; nucleotides not matched to a gene: 6. For the CDR3, the DNA is TGTGCCAGCAGTGAAGCCGGACTAGCGGGGGGGCCAAACACAGATACGCAGTATTTT. Residues: CASSEAGLAGGPNTDTQYF.

The rearrangement links TRBV4-1 to TRBJ2-5, with TRBD2 matching over 14 bases. The CDR3 runs 17 residues. V was clipped by 1 base and J by 4 bases; unmatched bases: 5. Germline V gives CDR1 MGHRA, CDR2 YSYEKL. The CDR3 DNA follows: TGCGCCAGCAGCCAAGCGAAGGGGACTAGCGGGAGAGAGACCCAGTACTTC. It translates to CASSQAKGTSGRETQYF.

CDR3 DNA sequence: TGTGCCAGCAGTGAAAGGAGGGCCGGGGAGACCCAGTACTTC. Protein sequence: CASSERRAGETQYF. V is TRBV2 and J is TRBJ2-5, with a weak D call TRBD2 (6 bases). This CDR3 is 14 amino acids long. Trimming removed 2 bases from V and 5 bases from J, with 12 bases in between. Germline values: CDR1 SNHLY, CDR2 FYNNEI.

V usage is TRBV18 and J usage is TRBJ2-5; 7 bases line up with TRBD1. This CDR3 is built from 17 residues. Germline loops: CDR1 KGHSH, CDR2 LQKENI. Trimming at V came to 3 bases and at J to 4 bases, leaving 14 bases not matched to a gene. DNA of the CDR3: TGTGCCAGCTCACCCCGCGCAGCGACAGGGCAAGGAGAGACCCAGTACTTC. Translated: CASSPRAATGQGETQYF. The variable domain in full, completed from reference TRBV18 and TRBJ2-5, reads NAGVMQNPRHLVRRRGQEARLRCSPMKGHSHVYWYRQLPEEGLKFMVYLQKENIIDESGMPKERFSAEFPKEGPSILRIQQVVRGDSAAYFCASSPRAATGQGETQYFGPGTRLLVL.

The rearrangement links TRBV5-4 to TRBJ1-1, with D hard to call. CDR1 SGHNT and CDR2 YYREEE come from the germline V gene (reference sequence). The CDR3 loop spans 13 amino acids. The V gene lost 1 base and the J gene lost 1 base, with 5 bases spanning the gap. The CDR3 region has the DNA TGTGCCAGCAGCTTGAATCAGAACACTGAAGCTTTCTTT. As protein: CASSLNQNTEAFF.

The rearrangement joins TRBV7-2 to TRBJ2-1, with TRBD2 identical over 8 bases. Germline CDR1 SGHTA, CDR2 FQGNSA. Germline trimming cut 4 bases from V and 7 bases from J; bases unmatched to any gene: 12. There are 16 residues in the CDR3. This CDR3 reads CASSSIGGGLWNEQFF. The CDR3 coding sequence is TGTGCCAGCAGCTCTATCGGGGGGGGCCTGTGGAATGAGCAGTTCTTC.

The rearrangement uses TRBV7-9 and TRBJ2-1; D is unresolved. From germline, CDR1 is SEHNR and CDR2 FQNEAQ (reference sequence). CDR3 length: 12 residues. The V end was cut by 1 base, the J end by 8 bases, with 6 bases between. CDR3 nucleotides: TGTGCCAGCAGCTTAGTGCAGGATGAGCAGTTCTTC. Translated: CASSLVQDEQFF.

Regarding this clone: The junction shows a germline mismatch at one end, possibly a read error. The genes are TRBV28 and TRBJ2-1; TRBD2 might be the D (6 bases). The CDR3 loop spans 16 amino acids. The V gene's germline CDR1 is MDHEN and CDR2 SYDVKM. CDR3 sequence: CASRLGGGGSYNEQFF. The CDR3 DNA follows: TGTGCCAGCCGTTTGGGGGGAGGCGGTTCCTACAATGAGCAGTTCTTC.

J is TRBJ2-3 and V is TRBV2, with 13 bases lining up with TRBD2. J lost 10 bases, V lost 10 bases, and 8 bases had no gene match. Germline CDR1 and CDR2: SNHLY and FYNNEI. The CDR3 consists of 13 residues. The CDR3 loop reads CAIGGTSGTAQYF. CDR3 nucleotides: TGTGCCATCGGAGGGACTAGCGGGACTGCGCAGTATTTT.

The CDR3 protein is CASSYTAYPLNTEAFF. In DNA form, the CDR3 reads TGTGCCAGCAGTTACACCGCGTACCCCTTGAACACTGAAGCTTTCTTT. This chain links TRBV6-5 with TRBJ1-1; D is unresolved. The CDR3 is 16 residues long. The germline V and J ends were trimmed by 2 bases and 0 bases, with 13 bases remaining between them. From germline, CDR1 is MNHEY and CDR2 SVGAGI.

The chain employs TRBV7-2 and TRBJ1-3; maybe TRBD1 (5 bases). The CDR3 has 15 amino acids. V was clipped by 5 bases and J by 0 bases, with 11 bases between them. CDR1 SGHTA and CDR2 FQGNSA come from the germline V gene. CDR3 sequence reads: CASSLDSHSGNTIYF. The CDR3, as DNA: TGTGCCAGCAGCCTCGACAGCCACTCTGGAAACACCATATATTTT.

J is TRBJ1-6 and V is TRBV6-5; D might be TRBD1 (6 bases). Germline V CDR1 and CDR2: MNHEY, SVGAGI. V lost 7 bases and J 7 bases, leaving 17 bases between the germline ends. The CDR3 runs 15 residues. The CDR3 nucleotides are TGTGCCAGCATGGGCAGGGGACTAGGAAATTCACCCCTCCACTTT. Protein: CASMGRGLGNSPLHF.

V usage is TRBV18 and J usage is TRBJ1-1; D is ambiguous. The V end lost 1 base, the J end lost 3 bases, and 18 bases lay between the germline ends. The CDR3 is 17 residues long. Germline assignment: CDR1 KGHSH and CDR2 LQKENI. The CDR3 loop reads CASSPRAPTWADTEAFF. The CDR3 DNA reads TGTGCCAGCTCACCACGTGCACCCACATGGGCTGACACTGAAGCTTTCTTT.

This rearrangement joins TRBV30 to TRBJ2-5; TRBD2 aligns across 10 bases. The CDR3 consists of 16 residues. J was trimmed by 0 bases and V by 1 base; bases with no gene match: 5. Germline CDR1 reads GTSNPN; CDR2 reads SVGIG (reference sequence). The CDR3 bases are TGTGCCTGGAGTGCGCCGGGACTAGCGCACCAAGAGACCCAGTACTTC. It yields the protein CAWSAPGLAHQETQYF.

This chain joins TRBV12-3 or TRBV12-4 and TRBJ2-3; 10 bases are shared with TRBD2. V gave up 7 bases and J gave up 9 bases; unmatched junction bases: 7. The CDR3 runs 13 residues. CDR3 in amino acids: CASTVPSGRTQYF. Here the CDR3 DNA reads TGTGCCAGCACCGTGCCTAGCGGGAGAACGCAGTATTTT.

The chain has TRBV24-1 and TRBJ1-2, with 11 nucleotides matching TRBD1. J gave up 6 bases and V 4 bases, and 6 bases lay outside the gene matches. CDR1 is KGHDR and CDR2 is SFDVKD in the germline V gene. This CDR3 contains 15 residues. The DNA of the CDR3 is TGTGCCACCAGTGACGCGGGACAGGGGGTCGATGGCTACACCTTC. This encodes CATSDAGQGVDGYTF.

The rearrangement joins TRBV5-1 to TRBJ2-1; the match to TRBD2 covers 11 bases. There are 16 residues in the CDR3. Germline V gene lookup returns CDR1 SGHRS and CDR2 YFSETQ. The junction had 6 bases not matched to a gene; V was cut back by 0 bases and J by 7 bases. The CDR3 region has the DNA TGCGCCAGCAGCTTGGAGCTAGCGGGAGGCTCGAATGAGCAGTTCTTC. This sequence encodes CASSLELAGGSNEQFF.

V gene TRBV5-4 combines with J gene TRBJ2-5, with 8 bases matching TRBD1. The CDR3 extends over 17 amino acids. Germline V gene sequence: CDR1 SGHNT, CDR2 YYREEE (reference sequence). The V gene end was trimmed by 4 bases and the J gene end by 1 base; junction bases not matched to a gene: 12. The CDR3 coding sequence is TGTGCCAGCAGCCCACCTCGGACAGGGCAGATCCAAGAGACCCAGTACTTC. Translation gives CASSPPRTGQIQETQYF.

This clone is a singleton in its sample. The rearrangement links TRBV7-9 to TRBJ2-6; tentative D call: TRBD1 (5 bases). Germline V CDR1 and CDR2: SEHNR, FQNEAQ (reference sequence). The CDR3 is made up of 18 amino acids. Trimming left V 0 bases short and J 1 base short, with 13 bases between. The CDR3 sequence: CASSLAGQARSGANVLTF. Written as DNA, the CDR3 is TGTGCCAGCAGCTTAGCCGGACAAGCCCGATCTGGGGCCAACGTCCTGACTTTC.

The chain uses TRBV12-3 or TRBV12-4 and TRBJ2-2; D might be TRBD2 (6 bases). Trimming shortened V by 7 bases and J by 4 bases, and 10 bases separated the two germline ends. The CDR3 runs 13 residues. The CDR3 protein is CASTLSGTGELFF. The DNA for the CDR3 is TGTGCCAGCACCCTTAGCGGCACCGGGGAGCTGTTTTTT.

This chain joins TRBV2 and TRBJ2-5; D is possibly TRBD2 (6 bases). The CDR3 runs 16 residues. CDR1 is SNHLY and CDR2 is FYNNEI in the germline V gene. V was cut by 2 bases and J by 1 base, with 14 bases left in between. The CDR3 bases are TGTGCCAGCAGTGAAATAGCGGTGGGGACCCAAGAGACCCAGTACTTC. Its protein is CASSEIAVGTQETQYF. The full variable domain, its missing parts supplied by reference TRBV2 and TRBJ2-5, is EPEVTQTPSHQVTQMGQEVILRCVPISNHLYFYWYRQILGQKVEFLVSFYNNEISEKSEIFDDQFSVERPDGSNFTLKIRSTKLEDSAMYFCASSEIAVGTQETQYFGPGTRLLVL.

V usage is TRBV29-1 and J usage is TRBJ2-7, with 11 bases fitting TRBD1. Losses at the gene ends were 6 bases for V and 0 bases for J; bases not matched to a gene: 13. The CDR3 consists of 17 residues. CDR1 SQVTM and CDR2 ANQGSEA come from the germline V gene. For the CDR3, the DNA is TGCAGCGTCCCCGGGACAGGGGGGACCCTCAGCTCCTACGAGCAGTACTTC. Translation: CSVPGTGGTLSSYEQYF.

The chain couples TRBV27 to TRBJ2-7; maybe TRBD2 (5 bases). Germline-derived CDR1 and CDR2 are MNHEY and SMNVEV (reference sequence). V dropped 2 bases and J dropped 6 bases, with 20 bases sitting between them. This CDR3 contains 16 residues. The CDR3 coding sequence is TGTGCCAGCAGTTTAGGGGAACCGGGATACTGGGGCGAGCAGTACTTC. It codes for CASSLGEPGYWGEQYF.

The V and J genes are TRBV12-3 or TRBV12-4 and TRBJ1-1; D uncertain. V lost 6 bases and J 10 bases, leaving 9 bases between the germline ends. The CDR3 is 10 amino acids. The DNA for the CDR3 is TGTGCCAGCAGGGAGGCGAGAGCTTTCTTT. It codes for CASREARAFF.

This clone was counted once. V usage is TRBV5-1 and J usage is TRBJ2-5; TRBD1 matches 11 bases. The CDR3 length is 16 residues. The germline V gene has CDR1 SGHRS and CDR2 YFSETQ. After removal of 4 bases from V and 0 bases from J, the junction contained 5 bases not matched to a gene. CDR3 DNA: TGCGCCAGCAGCCCCGGGACAGGGGGTTACCAAGAGACCCAGTACTTC. Amino acid sequence: CASSPGTGGYQETQYF.

This sequence joins TRBV4-3 and TRBJ2-7; 8 positions match TRBD1. CDR3 length equals 16 residues. J gave up 1 base and V 5 bases, and 10 bases lay outside the gene matches. Germline CDR1 and CDR2: LGHNA and YSLEER. The CDR3: CASSFSGTGESYEQYF. CDR3 DNA: TGCGCCAGCAGCTTCTCCGGGACAGGAGAATCCTACGAGCAGTACTTC.

In this sample, this clone turned up once. The chain carries TRBV2 and TRBJ1-3, with D maybe TRBD1 (6 bases). Trimming cost V 6 bases and J 7 bases, with 19 bases left between them. This CDR3 spans 15 amino acids. Germline lookup yields CDR1 SNHLY and CDR2 FYNNEI. The CDR3 is CASRGHTSSVNTIYF. CDR3 sequence (DNA): TGTGCCAGCAGGGGACACACCTCTTCCGTCAACACCATATATTTT.

This clone occurred a few times. The rearrangement joins TRBV9 to TRBJ1-1; the D gene is possibly TRBD1 (5 bases). This CDR3 has 15 amino acids. Trimming left V 0 bases short and J 5 bases short, with 14 bases between. Per germline, CDR1 SGDLS and CDR2 YYNGEE. The CDR3 sequence: CASSVGTHRGTEAFF. For the CDR3, the DNA is TGTGCCAGCAGCGTAGGTACCCATCGGGGGACTGAAGCTTTCTTT.

This chain joins TRBV7-8 and TRBJ1-2; D may be TRBD1 (5 bases). The germline V gene encodes CDR1 SGHVS and CDR2 FQNEAQ. V lost 4 bases and J lost 1, with 10 bases in between. This CDR3 contains 14 residues. The CDR3 is CASSSQGFNYGYTF. CDR3 nucleotide sequence: TGTGCCAGCAGCTCTCAGGGTTTTAACTATGGCTACACCTTC. Combining the CDR3 with reference TRBV7-8 and TRBJ1-2 gives the whole variable domain GAGVSQSPRYKVAKRGQDVALRCDPISGHVSLFWYQQALGQGPEFLTYFQNEAQLDKSGLPSDRFFAERPEGSVSTLKIQRTQQEDSAVYLCASSSQGFNYGYTFGSGTRLTVV.

CDR3 nucleotide sequence: TGTGCCAGCAGTTTTATGAACGGACAGGGCGCGTTCTTC. Its translation: CASSFMNGQGAFF. J is TRBJ2-1 and V is TRBV12-3 or TRBV12-4, with 8 bases lining up with TRBD1. The trim removed 3 bases at V and 15 bases at J, leaving 10 bases unmatched. The CDR3 is 13 residues long.

J is TRBJ2-4 and V is TRBV21-1; TRBD1 reflects the table's D call only, with no check against the DNA. TRBV21-1 is assigned pseudogene status. The CDR3 consists of 14 residues. As DNA, the CDR3 is TGTGCCAGCAGCAATCGGGACAGGATGAACATTCAGTACTTC. It encodes CASSNRDRMNIQYF.

This chain links TRBV18 with TRBJ2-7; TRBD2 matches at 10 bases. Trimming at V came to 6 bases and at J to 1 base, leaving 9 bases not matched to a gene. The CDR3 sequence is 16 residues long. Per the germline V gene, CDR1 is KGHSH and CDR2 is LQKENI. The CDR3 spells CASSPSSGGSSYEQYF. In DNA form, the CDR3 reads TGTGCCAGCTCCCCATCTAGCGGGGGATCATCCTACGAGCAGTACTTC.